A single sample gave rise to the 24 T cell receptor beta chains below, sequenced in a study of lymphopenia after photon versus proton radiotherapy (dated by TCRdb to about 2019). The library was generated by the immunoSEQ multiplex PCR assay. What TCRdb holds here is the immuneACCESS table cut down to in-frame rearrangements. Part of the clones is not present; checked against another copy, under half of the missing clones reflect an unresolved V gene, and the others are unexplained. This sample is represented by tens of thousands of clones; around 87% of them were singletons. The top ten clones comprise around 13% of the sample. The material was peripheral blood, obtained from a patient treated with proton-based radiotherapy. These receptors originate from a man of 80 years or more with esophageal cancer.

This chain uses TRBV25-1 with TRBJ1-2, with 8 bases matching TRBD1. CDR1 is MGHDK, CDR2 SYGVNS, per germline. V was clipped by 2 bases and J by 4 bases; unmatched bases: 0. The CDR3 loop spans 13 amino acids. The CDR3 sequence: CASSEGTGYGYTF. As DNA, the CDR3 is TGTGCCAGCAGTGAAGGGACAGGCTATGGCTACACCTTC.

The chain is built from TRBV2 and TRBJ2-3; D gene ambiguous. The CDR3 is 12 residues long. V lost 5 bases, J lost 2 bases, and 5 bases lay in between. Per germline, CDR1 SNHLY and CDR2 FYNNEI. The CDR3 region is CASSRHTDTQYF. CDR3 DNA: TGTGCCAGCAGTCGACACACAGATACGCAGTATTTT. Filled out from reference TRBV2 and TRBJ2-3, the complete variable domain reads EPEVTQTPSHQVTQMGQEVILRCVPISNHLYFYWYRQILGQKVEFLVSFYNNEISEKSEIFDDQFSVERPDGSNFTLKIRSTKLEDSAMYFCASSRHTDTQYFGPGTRLTVL.

This clone was picked up a small number of times. The J gene is TRBJ1-6, the V gene TRBV5-5, with TRBD1 as a possible D gene (5 bases). The germline V and J ends were trimmed by 6 bases and 6 bases, with 10 bases remaining between them. The CDR3 runs 13 residues. The germline V gene encodes CDR1 SGHKS and CDR2 YYEKEE (reference sequence). The CDR3 sequence: CASTGTSNSPLHF. The CDR3, as DNA: TGTGCCAGCACCGGGACCTCTAATTCACCCCTCCACTTT.

The chain joins TRBV4-1 to TRBJ2-1; D is possibly TRBD2 (5 bases). Germline CDR1 and CDR2: MGHRA and YSYEKL. There are 15 residues in the CDR3. V gave up 2 bases and J gave up 2 bases, with 10 bases separating them. CDR3 amino acids: CASSQRLAPYNEQFF. The CDR3 DNA reads as TGCGCCAGCAGCCAACGGCTAGCACCCTACAATGAGCAGTTCTTC.

This sequence joins TRBV6-5 and TRBJ1-2; 11 bases fit TRBD1. The CDR3 loop spans 15 amino acids. CDR1 and CDR2 (germline): MNHEY, SVGAGI. Trimming removed 6 bases from V and 3 bases from J; junction bases left unmatched: 6. CDR3: CASSRTGGSDYGYTF. The CDR3 nucleotides read TGTGCCAGCAGCCGGACAGGGGGCTCGGACTATGGCTACACCTTC.

V usage is TRBV13 and J usage is TRBJ2-3, with D possibly being TRBD2 (5 bases). The CDR3 loop spans 15 amino acids. V was trimmed by 6 bases and J by 0 bases, leaving 13 bases between them. The germline V gene has CDR1 PRHDT and CDR2 FYEKMQ (reference sequence). In DNA, the CDR3 is TGTGCCAGCAGACGACTACTAACTAGCACAGATACGCAGTATTTT. Translation gives CASRRLLTSTDTQYF.

This clone was counted a few times. The chain uses TRBV5-6 and TRBJ2-7, with D unresolved. With 3 bases removed from V and 4 bases from J, the gap between germline ends came to 17 bases. CDR1 and CDR2 from the germline V gene are SGHDT and YYEEEE. This CDR3 contains 15 residues. The CDR3 protein is CASSSGPPTRYEQYF. CDR3 bases: TGTGCCAGCAGCTCAGGACCTCCAACGCGTTACGAGCAGTACTTC. The whole variable domain, filled in from reference TRBV5-6 and TRBJ2-7, reads DAGVTQSPTHLIKTRGQQVTLRCSPKSGHDTVSWYQQALGQGPQFIFQYYEEEERQRGNFPDRFSGHQFPNYSSELNVNALLLGDSALYLCASSSGPPTRYEQYFGPGTRLTVT.

The chain recombines TRBV5-4 with TRBJ2-7; D ambiguous. The V gene's germline CDR1 is SGHNT and CDR2 YYREEE (reference sequence). The ends were cut back, 2 bases at V and 0 bases at J, with 0 bases in the middle. The CDR3 spans 11 residues. CDR3 residues: CASSFSYEQYF. Here the CDR3 DNA reads TGTGCCAGCAGCTTCTCCTACGAGCAGTACTTC.

The chain links TRBV4-1 to TRBJ2-7, with D tentatively TRBD1 (7 bases). V dropped 0 bases and J dropped 3 bases, with 27 bases sitting between them. Germline-derived CDR1 and CDR2 are MGHRA and YSYEKL. The CDR3 contains 20 residues. CDR3 coding DNA: TGCGCCAGCAGCCAAGAAATCTGGGGGGTTAGGGGGCGCCTAGTCTACGAGCAGTACTTC. Translated, it gives CASSQEIWGVRGRLVYEQYF.

The chain employs TRBV18 and TRBJ1-5, with a possible D match to TRBD1 (6 bases). V shed 2 bases and J shed 1 base, with 12 bases lying between them. This CDR3 is built from 16 residues. The V gene's germline CDR1 is KGHSH and CDR2 LQKENI. CDR3 amino acids: CASSPSRGGSNQPQHF. The CDR3 nucleotides read TGTGCCAGCTCACCATCTAGGGGGGGCAGCAATCAGCCCCAGCATTTT.

This clone was detected once. This chain links TRBV9 with TRBJ2-2; perhaps D is TRBD1 or TRBD2 (6 bases each). The V end lost 3 bases, the J end lost 2 bases, and 23 bases lay between the germline ends. Germline V gene lookup returns CDR1 SGDLS and CDR2 YYNGEE. The CDR3 spans 19 residues. CDR3 bases: TGTGCCAGCAGCGCCTCGATTAAGGGGGAGGCGGGCAACACCGGGGAGCTGTTTTTT. It is translated as CASSASIKGEAGNTGELFF.

This clone came up a few times. Other nucleotide sequences from this sample produce the same CDR3. The chain is built from TRBV9 and TRBJ2-6; TRBD2 is a possible D gene (5 bases). Per germline, CDR1 SGDLS and CDR2 YYNGEE. The CDR3 runs to 15 residues. The V and J ends lost 0 bases and 3 bases respectively, with 7 bases between them. The CDR3 reads CASSVVGGGANVLTF. The CDR3 DNA follows: TGTGCCAGCAGCGTAGTAGGAGGTGGGGCCAACGTCCTGACTTTC.

The chain joins TRBV6-6 to TRBJ2-5; D call uncertain. The V and J ends lost 0 bases and 3 bases respectively, with 8 bases between them. The CDR3 extends over 14 amino acids. Germline lookup yields CDR1 MNHNY and CDR2 SVGAGI (reference sequence). CDR3 protein: CASSYSTVEETQYF. CDR3 coding DNA: TGTGCCAGCAGTTACTCGACCGTAGAAGAGACCCAGTACTTC.

A few counts support this clone. CDR3 sequence (DNA): TGCGCCAGCAGCCAAGGGGTGGGGCCCCCATATGGCTACACCTTC. The encoded protein is CASSQGVGPPYGYTF. The V call is TRBV4-3, the J call TRBJ1-2; possible D gene TRBD1, 5 bases. With 1 base removed from V and 5 bases from J, the gap between germline ends came to 14 bases. Germline assignment: CDR1 LGHNA and CDR2 YSLEER. The CDR3 totals 15 residues.

This chain's CDR3 is CASSLALGTSDTQYF. Here the CDR3 DNA reads TGCGCCAGCAGCTTAGCCCTAGGTACGTCGGATACGCAGTATTTT. The rearrangement joins TRBV5-1 to TRBJ2-3; no clear D. Trimming cost V 2 bases and J 6 bases, with 16 bases left between them. The CDR3 is 15 residues long. Germline V gives CDR1 SGHRS, CDR2 YFSETQ.

The chain joins TRBV2 to TRBJ2-1; 10 bases map to TRBD2. Trimming at V came to 5 bases and at J to 10 bases, leaving 8 bases not matched to a gene. Germline CDR1 SNHLY, CDR2 FYNNEI. The CDR3 is 14 residues long. CDR3 coding DNA: TGTGCCAGCAGTCTTCAGCGGGGGGGCCGGGAGCAGTTCTTC. Its protein product is CASSLQRGGREQFF.

This clone was detected only once. This sequence joins TRBV5-1 and TRBJ2-1; TRBD2 is a possible D gene (6 bases). CDR1 is SGHRS and CDR2 is YFSETQ in the germline V gene. The CDR3 covers 18 residues. Deletions cut 0 bases from V and 0 bases from J, with 16 bases between. CDR3 DNA: TGCGCCAGCAGCTTGGGACGGGAGTGGGTAAGCTCCTACAATGAGCAGTTCTTC. Translating gives CASSLGREWVSSYNEQFF.

This sequence joins TRBV2 and TRBJ1-2, with 8 nucleotides matching TRBD1. Germline CDR1 is SNHLY and CDR2 is FYNNEI. Trimming at V came to 0 bases and at J to 7 bases, leaving 10 bases not matched to a gene. The CDR3 is 16 amino acids. CDR3 protein: CASSEARWQGARGYTF. DNA for the CDR3: TGTGCCAGCAGTGAAGCGAGATGGCAGGGGGCGCGTGGCTACACCTTC.

This rearrangement joins TRBV19 to TRBJ1-3; unclear D gene. The CDR3 runs 15 residues. The germline gives CDR1 LNHDA, CDR2 SQIVND (reference sequence). Deletions cut 1 base from V and 0 bases from J, with 7 bases between. Here the CDR3 reads CASSIAPGSGNTIYF. The CDR3 nucleotides read TGTGCCAGTAGTATAGCTCCCGGCTCTGGAAACACCATATATTTT.

On this clone: Distinct nucleotide sequences in the sample also encode this CDR3. This rearrangement joins TRBV10-2 to TRBJ2-2, with no clear D. V was cut by 8 bases and J by 6 bases, with 16 bases left in between. Germline V gene data show CDR1 as WSHSY and CDR2 as SAAADI. The CDR3 loop spans 14 amino acids. CDR3 amino acids: CASGDWGRAGELFF. The CDR3 DNA reads TGCGCCAGCGGCGACTGGGGTCGGGCCGGGGAGCTGTTTTTT.

This rearrangement joins TRBV7-8 to TRBJ1-1, with D possibly TRBD1 on 6 matching bases. The CDR3 loop spans 14 amino acids. Trimming shortened V by 4 bases and J by 4 bases, and 13 bases separated the two germline ends. CDR1 and CDR2 from the germline V gene are SGHVS and FQNEAQ. CDR3 region: CASSWDNGGTEAFF. CDR3 in DNA: TGTGCCAGCAGCTGGGACAATGGGGGCACTGAAGCTTTCTTT. Full variable domain (rest looked up from reference TRBV7-8 and TRBJ1-1): GAGVSQSPRYKVAKRGQDVALRCDPISGHVSLFWYQQALGQGPEFLTYFQNEAQLDKSGLPSDRFFAERPEGSVSTLKIQRTQQEDSAVYLCASSWDNGGTEAFFGQGTRLTVV.

The chain is built from TRBV6-6 and TRBJ1-1; 7 positions match TRBD1. Germline-derived CDR1 and CDR2 are MNHNY and SVGAGI (reference sequence). The CDR3 loop spans 14 amino acids. Germline trimming cut 5 bases from V and 4 bases from J; bases unmatched to any gene: 7. The CDR3: CASSPSTGFTEAFF. CDR3 DNA: TGTGCCAGCAGTCCCTCGACAGGGTTCACTGAAGCTTTCTTT.

The chain has TRBV25-1 and TRBJ2-5; D is undetermined. Germline V CDR1 and CDR2: MGHDK, SYGVNS. This CDR3 is 13 amino acids long. Deletions cut 5 bases from V and 5 bases from J, with 12 bases between. The CDR3 sequence: CASSPRTRETQYF. In DNA form, the CDR3 reads TGTGCCAGCAGTCCGCGGACGAGGGAGACCCAGTACTTC.

The chain employs TRBV5-1 and TRBJ2-1; D possibly corresponds to TRBD1 (6 bases). Trimming removed 0 bases at V and 0 bases at J, with 10 bases between. This CDR3 is built from 16 residues. Germline-derived CDR1 and CDR2 are SGHRS and YFSETQ. The CDR3 here is CASSLAPDSSYNEQFF. The CDR3 DNA sequence: TGCGCCAGCAGCTTGGCTCCGGACAGCTCCTACAATGAGCAGTTCTTC.